One T cell receptor beta chain is described in this entry. These data are taken from a study of shared clonotypes between healthy human individuals. The CDR3 runs 13 residues. In germline, CDR1 is SGHNT, CDR2 YYREEE (reference sequence). V dropped 1 base and J dropped 3 bases, with 5 bases sitting between them. Data came from immunoSEQ multiplex PCR; TCRdb stores just in-frame clones and leaves some out. The sample consists of about 380,000 clones, about 97% of them appearing once. In CD8 memory, CD45RO+ cells were put together with CCR7-negative CD45RA+ TemRA cells. The genes are TRBV5-4 and TRBJ2-4; D is unclear. The clonotype originates from a man aged 30-40 years in good health. Sequenced input: memory CD8+ T cells sorted from blood. Subset given: CD45RO+ cells pooled with CCR7-negative TemRA cells. CDR3 in DNA: TGTGCCAGCAGCTTGCCAGACAAAAACATTCAGTACTTC. This codes for CASSLPDKNIQYF.